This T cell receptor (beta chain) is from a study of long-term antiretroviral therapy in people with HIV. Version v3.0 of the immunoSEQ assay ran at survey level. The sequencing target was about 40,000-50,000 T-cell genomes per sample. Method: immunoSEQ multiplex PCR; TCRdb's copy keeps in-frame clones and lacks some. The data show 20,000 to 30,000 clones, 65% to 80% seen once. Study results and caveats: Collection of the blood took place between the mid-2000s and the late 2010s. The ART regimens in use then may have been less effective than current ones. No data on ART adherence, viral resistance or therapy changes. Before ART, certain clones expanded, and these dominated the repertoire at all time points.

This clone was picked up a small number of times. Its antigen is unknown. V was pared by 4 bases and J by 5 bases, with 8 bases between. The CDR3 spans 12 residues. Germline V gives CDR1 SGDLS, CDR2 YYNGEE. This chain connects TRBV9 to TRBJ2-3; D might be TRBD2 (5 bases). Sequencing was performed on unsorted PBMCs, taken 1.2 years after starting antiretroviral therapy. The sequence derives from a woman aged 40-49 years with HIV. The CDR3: CASSPREDTQYF. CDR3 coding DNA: TGTGCCAGCAGCCCACGGGAAGATACGCAGTATTTT.